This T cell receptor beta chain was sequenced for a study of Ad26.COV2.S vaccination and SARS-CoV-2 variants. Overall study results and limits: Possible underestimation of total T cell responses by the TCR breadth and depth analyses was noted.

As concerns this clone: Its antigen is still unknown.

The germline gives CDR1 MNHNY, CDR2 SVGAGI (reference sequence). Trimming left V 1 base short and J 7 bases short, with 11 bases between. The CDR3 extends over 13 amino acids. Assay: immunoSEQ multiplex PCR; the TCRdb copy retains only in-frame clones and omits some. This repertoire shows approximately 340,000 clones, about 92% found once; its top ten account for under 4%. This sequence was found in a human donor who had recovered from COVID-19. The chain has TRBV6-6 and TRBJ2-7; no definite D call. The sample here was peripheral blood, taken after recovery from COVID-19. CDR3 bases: TGTGCCAGCAGTTACTTCAGGTCTGAGGAGCAGTACTTC. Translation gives CASSYFRSEEQYF.